The present T cell receptor (beta chain) was sequenced within a study of Ad26.COV2.S vaccination and SARS-CoV-2 variants. Overall study: Intramuscularly, Ad26.COV2.S was given either once or twice, 56 days apart.

A word on this clone: Its matching antigen is unknown. The junction departs from germline at one end; a sequencing error may be responsible.

Treatment indicated: approximately 18 received Ad26.COV2.S at low or high dose, single or two shots; 5 received placebo; per-sample allocation not given. Sampling occurred on day 63 after the first vaccine or placebo injection. The protocol was immunoSEQ multiplex PCR, while the TCRdb copy is restricted to in-frame clones and leaves out a portion. The data contain hundreds of thousands of clones, around 90% of them singletons. Study-level points and caveats: Marked by substantial breadth, spike-specific CD8+ and CD4+ T cell responses were reportedly seen after vaccination.

The CDR3 loop spans 16 amino acids. In germline, CDR1 is KGHSH, CDR2 LQKENI. Material: peripheral blood, obtained in a trial of Ad26.COV2.S vaccine versus placebo. The genes are TRBV18 and TRBJ1-1; the match to TRBD1 covers 7 bases. This TCR came from a person between 18 and 60 years old who received the Ad26.COV2.S COVID-19 vaccine or a placebo. The CDR3 region has the DNA TGTACCAGCTCAGACGGAAGGGGGCGAAGTGGGACTGAAGCTTTCTTT. Its translation is CTSSDGRGRSGTEAFF.